One and the same sample provided the 21 T cell receptor beta chains below, sequenced in a study of regulatory T cells in long-lasting Graves disease. TCR beta libraries were built with iRepertoire HTBI primers and Arm-PCR of CDR3 regions. From the multiplex PCR reads, TCRdb called clonotypes with MiXCR, one entry per CDR3 protein. The sample contains 350,000 to 450,000 distinct CDR3 sequences, around a fifth of which appear only once. Described time point: persistent/refractory GD, antithyroid drugs over 5 years with positive TRAb. PBMC-derived RNA was used for the TCR library. Source: peripheral blood mononuclear cells (PBMCs), taken when the disease was refractory, from a patient treated with antithyroid drugs. The receptors derive from a female donor with Graves disease.

The V and J genes are TRBV19 and TRBJ2-5; unclear D gene. CDR3 size: 12 residues. Per germline, CDR1 LNHDA and CDR2 SQIVND (reference sequence). Trimming stripped 7 bases from V and 5 bases from J, with 11 bases between. The CDR3 coding sequence is TGTGCCAGTACCCAGAAAGGGGAGACCCAGTACTTC. Translation: CASTQKGETQYF.

This clonotype was counted ten times or more. This chain joins TRBV28 and TRBJ2-5; D is unclear. V was clipped by 8 bases and J by 3 bases, with 22 bases between them. Germline CDR1 reads MDHEN; CDR2 reads SYDVKM. The CDR3 covers 16 residues. CDR3 protein: CASPPVRRLKEETQYF. CDR3 sequence (DNA): TGTGCCAGCCCCCCCGTACGGCGCCTAAAAGAAGAGACCCAGTACTTC.

This clonotype showed up many times. This rearrangement joins TRBV24-1 to TRBJ2-5; TRBD1 matches 7 bases. The CDR3 loop spans 15 amino acids. Germline CDR1 is KGHDR and CDR2 is SFDVKD. V shed 1 base, J shed 2 bases, and the junction held 3 bases outside the gene matches. CDR3 loop: CATSDFRTGQETQYF. The CDR3 DNA sequence: TGTGCCACCAGTGATTTCCGGACAGGACAAGAGACCCAGTACTTC.

This clonotype was seen only a few times. The rearrangement links TRBV11-1 to TRBJ2-7, with 9 bases fitting TRBD1. Trimming removed 1 base from V and 5 bases from J; junction bases left unmatched: 6. The CDR3 consists of 15 residues. In germline, CDR1 is SGHAT, CDR2 FQDESV (reference sequence). CDR3 sequence (DNA): TGTGCCAGCAGCTTAGATGTGACAGGGGGAGACGAGCAGTACTTC. Translating it yields CASSLDVTGGDEQYF.

At least ten counts were recorded for this clonotype. This chain joins TRBV14 and TRBJ2-5; possibly TRBD2 for D (5 bases). The CDR3 runs to 16 residues. Trimming stripped 1 base from V and 4 bases from J, with 16 bases between. The germline V gene has CDR1 SGHDN and CDR2 FVKESK. The CDR3 region is CASSQGVTRIGETQYF. The CDR3 DNA follows: TGTGCCAGCAGCCAAGGAGTAACTAGGATCGGAGAGACCCAGTACTTC.

This chain joins TRBV6-1 and TRBJ1-5; TRBD1 agrees at 7 bases. Looked up from germline, CDR1 is MNHNS and CDR2 is SASEGT. The CDR3 contains 14 residues. V lost 7 bases to trimming and J lost 6 bases; unmatched junction nucleotides: 9. The CDR3 nucleotides are TGTGCCAGCAATAGGGGGCTCTCGGGTCAGCCCCAGCATTTT. Encoded protein: CASNRGLSGQPQHF.

A few counts support this clonotype. The V and J genes are TRBV7-3 and TRBJ2-4, with D unclear. CDR1 is SGHTA and CDR2 is FQGTGA in the germline V gene. Trimming removed 2 bases from V and 1 base from J, with 3 bases in between. This CDR3 spans 13 amino acids. In DNA form, the CDR3 reads TGTGCCAGCAGCTTAGGTGCCAAAAACATTCAGTACTTC. Protein: CASSLGAKNIQYF.

J is TRBJ2-7 and V is TRBV20-1, with TRBD1 as a possible D gene (6 bases). CDR1 is DFQATT and CDR2 is SNEGSKA in the germline V gene (reference sequence). The CDR3 length is 13 residues. V lost 6 bases, J lost 5 bases, and 17 bases lay in between. The CDR3 loop reads CSAAKDQGHEQYF. CDR3 in DNA: TGCAGTGCCGCTAAGGACCAGGGGCACGAGCAGTACTTC.

The chain employs TRBV13 and TRBJ2-7; 7 bases match TRBD2. CDR1 is PRHDT and CDR2 is FYEKMQ in the germline V gene (reference sequence). This CDR3 spans 14 amino acids. With V trimmed by 5 bases and J by 6 bases, 10 bases remained unmatched. The CDR3 region is CASSPGLGFSEQYF. Here the CDR3 DNA reads TGTGCCAGCAGCCCCGGACTAGGTTTCTCCGAGCAGTACTTC.

This clonotype was detected a few times. The chain is built from TRBV2 and TRBJ1-3; D remains ambiguous. Germline lookup yields CDR1 SNHLY and CDR2 FYNNEI. There are 14 residues in the CDR3. Trimming pared 10 bases from V and 0 bases from J, leaving 13 bases between. CDR3 sequence: CATGADFSGNTIYF. DNA of the CDR3: TGTGCCACAGGAGCGGACTTCTCTGGAAACACCATATATTTT.

This chain links TRBV6-1 with TRBJ1-5; D gene unclear. The germline gives CDR1 MNHNS, CDR2 SASEGT. Between the trimmed V and J ends, which lost 8 bases and 2 bases, there was a span of 13 bases. This CDR3 contains 14 residues. CDR3 in amino acids: CASGRNWGNQPQHF. In DNA, the CDR3 is TGTGCCAGCGGGAGAAATTGGGGCAATCAGCCCCAGCATTTT.

The chain has TRBV7-8 and TRBJ2-1, with unresolved D. V was shortened by 0 bases and J by 8 bases, with 2 bases between the two germline ends. The CDR3 runs to 11 residues. Germline loops: CDR1 SGHVS, CDR2 FQNEAQ. CDR3 bases: TGTGCCAGCAGCTTAGCCCATGAGCAGTTCTTC. The encoded protein is CASSLAHEQFF.

The chain has TRBV20-1 and TRBJ2-7, with a weak D call TRBD2 (6 bases). Deletions cut 3 bases from V and 3 bases from J, with 15 bases between. Germline CDR1 is DFQATT and CDR2 is SNEGSKA (reference sequence). The CDR3 spans 14 residues. For the CDR3, the DNA is TGCAGTGCTAGCGGCGGGGAGAAGGGCTACGAGCAGTACTTC. Its protein product is CSASGGEKGYEQYF.

This clonotype was counted only a few times. The chain recombines TRBV18 with TRBJ2-5, with D perhaps TRBD2 (6 bases). This CDR3 contains 16 residues. The germline gives CDR1 KGHSH, CDR2 LQKENI. The ends were cut back, 0 bases at V and 5 bases at J, with 16 bases in the middle. The CDR3 is CASSPPGSSGLETQYF. CDR3 coding DNA: TGTGCCAGCTCACCACCCGGGAGTAGTGGGTTGGAGACCCAGTACTTC.

The chain carries TRBV7-9 and TRBJ2-5; either TRBD1 or TRBD2 may fit D (5 bases each). CDR1 and CDR2 (germline): SEHNR, FQNEAQ (reference sequence). There are 15 residues in the CDR3. V was clipped by 5 bases and J by 1 base, with 14 bases between them. The DNA of the CDR3 is TGTGCCAGCAGCCCCACGGGGCTGGCCCAAGAGACCCAGTACTTC. It yields the protein CASSPTGLAQETQYF.

The V gene is TRBV27, the J gene TRBJ2-1; D unresolved. This CDR3 is 13 amino acids long. Germline-derived CDR1 and CDR2 are MNHEY and SMNVEV (reference sequence). Trimming stripped 1 base from V and 8 bases from J, with 9 bases between. The CDR3 protein is CASSLYGSHEQFF. In DNA, the CDR3 is TGTGCCAGCAGTTTATATGGGTCACATGAGCAGTTCTTC.

This clonotype occurred a few times. This rearrangement joins TRBV3-1 to TRBJ2-7, with 7 bases lining up with TRBD2. After removal of 3 bases from V and 0 bases from J, the junction contained 8 bases not matched to a gene. This CDR3 has 16 amino acids. Germline CDR1 and CDR2: LGHDT and YNNKEL (reference sequence). CDR3 DNA sequence: TGTGCCAGCAGCCAGATGACTGGCGGGAGCTCCTACGAGCAGTACTTC. Its translation: CASSQMTGGSSYEQYF.

This clonotype was observed at least ten times. The genes are TRBV27 and TRBJ2-2, with 8 nucleotides matching TRBD2. This CDR3 contains 17 residues. CDR1 and CDR2 (germline): MNHEY, SMNVEV (reference sequence). Unmatched junction bases numbered 8, after V lost 4 bases and J lost 1 base. CDR3 sequence reads: CASSSYIAGMNTGELFF. In DNA form, the CDR3 reads TGTGCCAGCAGTTCTTATATAGCGGGGATGAACACCGGGGAGCTGTTTTTT.

This clonotype was seen many times. The chain couples TRBV10-3 to TRBJ1-1, with TRBD1 identical over 8 bases. This CDR3 is built from 15 residues. Trimming cost V 4 bases and J 0 bases; bases outside gene matches: 4. Germline CDR1 reads ENHRY; CDR2 reads SYGVKD. The CDR3 DNA sequence: TGTGCCATCAGTGTGACAGGGGATATGAACACTGAAGCTTTCTTT. This gives the protein CAISVTGDMNTEAFF.

The chain carries TRBV20-1 and TRBJ2-3; 14 bases map to TRBD2. Germline CDR1 and CDR2: DFQATT and SNEGSKA (reference sequence). CDR3 size: 17 residues. Trimming took 8 bases from V and 4 from J; bases not matched to a gene: 14. The CDR3: CSTGTSGRFGSADTQYF. DNA for the CDR3: TGCAGTACCGGGACTAGCGGGAGATTTGGGTCCGCAGATACGCAGTATTTT.

The chain is built from TRBV20-1 and TRBJ2-1, with TRBD1 matching 8 bases. Germline CDR1 is DFQATT and CDR2 is SNEGSKA (reference sequence). V gave up 2 bases and J gave up 9 bases; unmatched junction bases: 6. This CDR3 comprises 13 residues. The CDR3 DNA reads as TGCAGTGCTAGACTGGACAGGGCGGGTGAGCAGTTCTTC. Residues: CSARLDRAGEQFF.